This TCR beta chain was identified during a study of CD8 T cells in ankylosing spondylitis. General study findings and limits: Ankylosing spondylitis blood seemed to carry a telltale TCR beta motif made of about 8 highly homologous variants. Existing reports had already noted some motif variants in reactive arthritis synovial fluid and blood.

Each CDR3 protein is one row after TCRdb ran MiXCR on the 5' RACE reads. The table records 700,000 to 850,000 distinct CDR3 sequences, roughly 12% of them present only once. About this clonotype: The antigen is unknown.

Sequencing was performed on blood, either unsorted or a sorted T cell fraction (not recorded which). The sequence was collected from a male donor with ankylosing spondylitis.

The CDR3 reads CSAQWRGWREEQYF. In DNA, the CDR3 is TGCAGTGCCCAATGGAGAGGTTGGAGGGAAGAGCAGTACTTC. The chain couples TRBV20-1 to TRBJ2-7, with a weak D call TRBD2 (6 bases). With 6 bases removed from V and 7 bases from J, the gap between germline ends came to 22 bases. The V gene's germline CDR1 is DFQATT and CDR2 SNEGSKA (reference sequence). This CDR3 spans 14 amino acids.